The following is a T cell receptor beta chain sequence with its context. No antigen is known for it. This sample is part of a study of OX40 agonist ivuxolimab in advanced cancers. On the study more broadly: Patients received the agonistic anti-OX40 (CD134) antibody ivuxolimab. Dose-escalation patients had hepatocellular carcinoma, melanoma, renal cell or head and neck cancer.

Sequencing used immunoSEQ multiplex PCR; TCRdb keeps in-frame clones, though not all of them. The sample carries tens of thousands of clones, roughly 85% recorded once. Study findings and constraints: Among the lowest peripheral clonal expansion occurred in 0.1-3.0 mg/kg partial responders.

The material was CD4+ or CD8+ T cells sorted from blood, obtained in a trial of the OX40 agonist ivuxolimab. The sequence derives from an adult with an advanced solid tumor such as melanoma, head and neck, liver or kidney cancer.

CDR3 sequence: CSAKRSDEQYF. The CDR3 region has the DNA TGCAGCGCCAAGCGGTCCGACGAGCAGTACTTC. The rearrangement uses TRBV29-1 and TRBJ2-5, with D tentatively TRBD2 (5 bases). The J call is uncertain, as TRBJ2-7 better fits the DNA end. Germline loops: CDR1 SQVTM, CDR2 ANQGSEA. CDR3 length: 11 amino acids.